This T cell receptor (beta chain) emerged from a study of cytomegalovirus exposure and HLA in healthy donors. Overall study findings and caveats: Later analysis suggested most CMV-associated TCR beta chains were HLA-restricted.

The length of the CDR3 is 11 residues. The V gene's germline CDR1 is LNHNV and CDR2 YYDKDF (reference sequence). Trimming pared 1 base from V and 8 bases from J, leaving 5 bases between. Note on this clone: Antigen unknown.

Primers for the PCR totalled 60 Vbeta and 13 Jbeta. Some clones are missing from TCRdb's copy, which holds only in-frame ones; the method was immunoSEQ multiplex PCR. The sample has 150,000 to 200,000 clones. Sequencing was carried out using PBMCs. This chain uses TRBV15 with TRBJ1-1; no clear D. The TCR originated in a woman aged 55-70 years in good health and CMV-seronegative. DNA of the CDR3: TGTGCCACCAGCAGAGGAGGGGAAGCTTTCTTT. Protein: CATSRGGEAFF. The entire variable domain, with the rest obtained from reference TRBV15 and TRBJ1-1, is as follows: DAMVIQNPRYQVTQFGKPVTLSCSQTLNHNVMYWYQQKSSQAPKLLFHYYDKDFNNEADTPDNFQSRRPNTSFCFLDIRSPGLGDTAMYLCATSRGGEAFFGQGTRLTVV.